This passage covers 20 T cell receptor beta chains from one sample sequenced in a study of blood T cell repertoires in COVID-19. Using immunoSEQ multiplex PCR, the repertoire was profiled, and TCRdb retains in-frame clones only, with some absent. The sample holds 60,000 or so clones, 60% to 85% seen once. Sequenced input: peripheral blood. Source of these receptors: a man aged 60 to 75 with acute or convalescent COVID-19.

The J gene is TRBJ2-5, the V gene TRBV5-5, with D possibly being TRBD2 (6 bases). The CDR3 has 13 amino acids. V lost 5 bases to trimming and J lost 4 bases, with 12 bases between them. CDR1 and CDR2 (germline): SGHKS, YYEKEE (reference sequence). The CDR3 loop reads CASSLWGGETQYF. CDR3 DNA: TGTGCCAGCAGTCTCTGGGGAGGAGAGACCCAGTACTTC.

The chain couples TRBV28 to TRBJ2-5, with D unclear. Trimming removed 2 bases from V and 5 bases from J, with 12 bases in between. This CDR3 contains 14 residues. CDR1 is MDHEN, CDR2 SYDVKM, per germline. CDR3 coding DNA: TGTGCCAGCAGTTTAGGTAGCTCGCGGGAGACCCAGTACTTC. This sequence encodes CASSLGSSRETQYF.

V is TRBV6-5 and J is TRBJ2-1; 14 bases are shared with TRBD2. Germline trimming cut 6 bases from V and 7 bases from J; bases unmatched to any gene: 5. From germline, CDR1 is MNHEY and CDR2 SVGAGI. The CDR3 has 15 amino acids. The CDR3 is CASRRGLAGANEQFF. The CDR3 DNA reads TGTGCCAGCAGGAGGGGACTAGCGGGGGCAAATGAGCAGTTCTTC.

The chain joins TRBV24-1 to TRBJ2-3; TRBD1 agrees at 7 bases. CDR1 and CDR2 (germline): KGHDR, SFDVKD. The CDR3 runs 16 residues. Unmatched junction bases numbered 7, after V lost 4 bases and J lost 1 base. The CDR3 coding sequence is TGTGCCACCAGTGACTATGACAGGGTAGGCACAGATACGCAGTATTTT. It codes for CATSDYDRVGTDTQYF.

This clone was detected only a few times. V usage is TRBV18 and J usage is TRBJ2-1; no definite D call. V was cut by 4 bases and J by 6 bases, with 16 bases left in between. CDR1 and CDR2 (germline): KGHSH, LQKENI. The CDR3 covers 15 residues. Here the CDR3 reads CASSRLPVSGNEQFF. Written as DNA, the CDR3 is TGTGCCAGCTCACGTCTACCCGTATCGGGCAATGAGCAGTTCTTC.

This chain joins TRBV6-5 and TRBJ2-3; 9 bases align to TRBD1. With V trimmed by 5 bases and J by 5 bases, 2 bases remained unmatched. Germline CDR1 MNHEY, CDR2 SVGAGI. This CDR3 spans 13 amino acids. CDR3 sequence reads: CASSLDRGDTQYF. DNA for the CDR3: TGTGCCAGCAGTCTGGACAGGGGAGATACGCAGTATTTT.

The genes are TRBV5-1 and TRBJ1-1; TRBD1 matches 8 bases. The CDR3 has 12 residues. The junction had 5 bases not matched to a gene; V was cut back by 6 bases and J by 7 bases. CDR1 and CDR2 (germline): SGHRS, YFSETQ. The CDR3 nucleotides read TGCGCCAGCACCCTCGACAGGGGTGAAGCTTTCTTT. Translation: CASTLDRGEAFF. Variable domain in full (rest from reference TRBV5-1 and TRBJ1-1): KAGVTQTPRYLIKTRGQQVTLSCSPISGHRSVSWYQQTPGQGLQFLFEYFSETQRNKGNFPGRFSGRQFSNSRSEMNVSTLELGDSALYLCASTLDRGEAFFGQGTRLTVV.

This clone was detected a few times. The gene calls are TRBV2 and TRBJ1-2, with a weak D call TRBD1 (5 bases). CDR1 and CDR2 (germline): SNHLY, FYNNEI. Trimming removed 3 bases from V and 7 bases from J, with 12 bases in between. The length of the CDR3 is 13 residues. The CDR3 region is CASSDLGEGGYTF. The CDR3 DNA reads TGTGCCAGCAGTGACTTGGGGGAGGGTGGCTACACCTTC.

The rearrangement joins TRBV30 to TRBJ1-5; TRBD1 aligns across 9 bases. The CDR3 loop spans 13 amino acids. Trimming at V came to 4 bases and at J to 6 bases, leaving 4 bases not matched to a gene. The germline V gene has CDR1 GTSNPN and CDR2 SVGIG (reference sequence). The CDR3 coding sequence is TGTGCCTGGAAGACAGGGGGAGGTCAGCCCCAGCATTTT. It translates to CAWKTGGGQPQHF.

This clone was seen more than once but under ten times. CDR3: CAISGRLAGAPYEQYF. The CDR3 DNA follows: TGTGCCATCAGTGGGAGGCTAGCGGGCGCACCCTACGAGCAGTACTTC. The chain uses TRBV10-3 and TRBJ2-7; 8 bases line up with TRBD2. From germline, CDR1 is ENHRY and CDR2 SYGVKD. The CDR3 spans 16 residues. J was trimmed by 2 bases and V by 4 bases; bases with no gene match: 10.

The J gene is TRBJ1-3, the V gene TRBV7-8; D is possibly TRBD1 (5 bases). There are 13 residues in the CDR3. V was trimmed by 5 bases and J by 4 bases, leaving 9 bases between them. Per germline, CDR1 SGHVS and CDR2 FQNEAQ. CDR3 bases: TGTGCCAGCAGCGGGGGAGGCGGAAACACCATATATTTT. Protein sequence: CASSGGGGNTIYF.

The table lists this clone with a few counts. The chain couples TRBV6-5 to TRBJ2-7; 9 nucleotides align to TRBD1. With V trimmed by 6 bases and J by 0 bases, 6 bases remained unmatched. There are 15 residues in the CDR3. Germline loops: CDR1 MNHEY, CDR2 SVGAGI. The CDR3 region has the DNA TGTGCCAGCAGACGGGACAGGGAAAGCTCCTACGAGCAGTACTTC. Residues: CASRRDRESSYEQYF.

The rearrangement joins TRBV6-6 to TRBJ1-4; D is uncertain. V was cut by 5 bases and J by 0 bases, with 7 bases left in between. The CDR3 covers 14 residues. Per the germline V gene, CDR1 is MNHNY and CDR2 is SVGAGI (reference sequence). CDR3 bases: TGTGCCAGCAGTCAGCAGGCAACTAATGAAAAACTGTTTTTT. It translates to CASSQQATNEKLFF.

The chain couples TRBV6-4 to TRBJ1-2; 8 bases agree with TRBD1. Looked up from germline, CDR1 is MRHNA and CDR2 is SNTAGT. The CDR3 sequence is 17 residues long. The V gene end was trimmed by 2 bases and the J gene end by 0 bases; junction bases not matched to a gene: 8. CDR3 nucleotide sequence: TGTGCCAGCAGTGACCCCCGGGACAGGCCTTCTAACTATGGCTACACCTTC. Translated: CASSDPRDRPSNYGYTF.

This clone showed up many times. This sequence joins TRBV5-8 and TRBJ1-1, with TRBD1 identical over 9 bases. The CDR3 extends over 15 amino acids. The trim removed 4 bases at V and 6 bases at J, leaving 10 bases unmatched. The germline V gene has CDR1 SGHTS and CDR2 YDEGEE. The CDR3 spells CASSRGGTGRAEAFF. CDR3 coding DNA: TGTGCCAGCAGCCGAGGGGGGACAGGGCGAGCTGAAGCTTTCTTT.

The chain couples TRBV19 to TRBJ1-1; unclear D gene. From germline, CDR1 is LNHDA and CDR2 SQIVND (reference sequence). The CDR3 is 14 residues long. V shed 5 bases and J shed 0 bases, with 10 bases lying between them. The CDR3 nucleotides are TGTGCCAGTAGTCCCGGGGTGTTGAACACTGAAGCTTTCTTT. Its translation: CASSPGVLNTEAFF.

The chain combines TRBV5-1 with TRBJ1-1; no firm D call. V gave up 1 base and J gave up 1 base, with 5 bases separating them. From germline, CDR1 is SGHRS and CDR2 YFSETQ. The CDR3 runs to 13 residues. The CDR3: CASSLPGNTEAFF. The CDR3 nucleotides read TGCGCCAGCAGCTTGCCAGGGAACACTGAAGCTTTCTTT.

The chain links TRBV2 to TRBJ2-5; 7 bases fit TRBD2. Unmatched junction bases numbered 5, after V lost 8 bases and J lost 2 bases. Germline loops: CDR1 SNHLY, CDR2 FYNNEI. The CDR3 is made up of 13 amino acids. As DNA, the CDR3 is TGTGCCAGCGTCCTAGCGGTACAAGAGACCCAGTACTTC. Translated: CASVLAVQETQYF.

As DNA, the CDR3 is TGTGCCAGCAGCCCCGGCCGGGGGATCGAGCAGTACTTC. Its protein is CASSPGRGIEQYF. The chain is built from TRBV5-4 and TRBJ2-7; D possibly corresponds to TRBD2 (6 bases). Germline loops: CDR1 SGHNT, CDR2 YYREEE (reference sequence). V gave up 4 bases and J gave up 6 bases, with 14 bases separating them. The CDR3 length is 13 residues.

The chain links TRBV12-3 or TRBV12-4 to TRBJ1-5; a possible D gene is TRBD1 (5 bases). This CDR3 spans 11 amino acids. Trimming stripped 6 bases from V and 12 bases from J, with 12 bases between. The chain's CDR3 is CASSSGGIQHF. The DNA for the CDR3 is TGTGCCAGCAGCTCCGGGGGGATCCAGCATTTT.